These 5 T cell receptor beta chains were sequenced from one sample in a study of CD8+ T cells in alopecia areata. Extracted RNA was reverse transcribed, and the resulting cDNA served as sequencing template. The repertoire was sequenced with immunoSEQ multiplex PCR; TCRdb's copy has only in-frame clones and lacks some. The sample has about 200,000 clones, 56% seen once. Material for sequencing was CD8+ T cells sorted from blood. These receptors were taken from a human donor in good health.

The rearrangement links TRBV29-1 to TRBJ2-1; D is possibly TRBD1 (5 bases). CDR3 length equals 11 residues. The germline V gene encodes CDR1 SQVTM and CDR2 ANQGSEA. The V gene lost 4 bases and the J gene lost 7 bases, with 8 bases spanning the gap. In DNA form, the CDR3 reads TGCAGCGTTGTCAGGGTGAATGAGCAGTTCTTC. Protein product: CSVVRVNEQFF.

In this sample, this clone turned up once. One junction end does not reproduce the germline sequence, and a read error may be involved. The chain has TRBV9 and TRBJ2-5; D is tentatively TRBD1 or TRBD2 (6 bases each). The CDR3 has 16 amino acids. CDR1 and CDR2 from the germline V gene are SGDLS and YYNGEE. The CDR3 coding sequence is TGTGCCAGCAGCGTACGATCGGGGGCCACCCAAGATACCCAGTACTTC. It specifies CASSVRSGATQDTQYF.

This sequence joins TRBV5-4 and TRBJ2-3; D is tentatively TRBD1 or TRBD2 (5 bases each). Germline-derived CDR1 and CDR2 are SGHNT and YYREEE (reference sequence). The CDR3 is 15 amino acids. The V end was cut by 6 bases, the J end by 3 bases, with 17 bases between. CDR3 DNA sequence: TGTGCCAGCACCCCGGTCGGGTGGGGGACAGATACGCAGTATTTT. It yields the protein CASTPVGWGTDTQYF.

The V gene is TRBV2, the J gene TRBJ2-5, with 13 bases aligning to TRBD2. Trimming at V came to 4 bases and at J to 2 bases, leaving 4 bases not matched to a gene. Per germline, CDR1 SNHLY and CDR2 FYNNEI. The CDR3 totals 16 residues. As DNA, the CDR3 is TGTGCCAGCAGTGGCGGACTAGCGGGGGAACAAGAGACCCAGTACTTC. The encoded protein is CASSGGLAGEQETQYF.

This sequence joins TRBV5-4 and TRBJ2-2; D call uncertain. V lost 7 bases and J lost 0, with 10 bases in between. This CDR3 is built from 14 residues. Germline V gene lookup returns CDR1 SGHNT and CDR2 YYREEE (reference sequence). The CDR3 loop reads CASAWGSNTGELFF. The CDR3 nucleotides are TGTGCCAGCGCATGGGGATCGAACACCGGGGAGCTGTTTTTT.